Listed below are T cell receptor beta chains from one sample, sequenced in a study of cytomegalovirus exposure and HLA in healthy donors. Sequencing used immunoSEQ multiplex PCR; TCRdb keeps in-frame clones, though not all of them. The sample consists of roughly 140,000 clones, approximately 82% of them appearing once. Sequences were obtained from PBMCs. These receptors originate from a woman aged 60-75 years in good health and CMV-seropositive. Each CDR3 is given with its conserved first and last residue. The D gene is left open where the match is weak.

CASSEASWDNSYEQYF TGTGCCAGCAGTGAAGCTAGTTGGGACAACTCCTACGAGCAGTACTTC 16 NA TRBJ2-7 TRBV6-1
CASSSPGLAGDNEQFF TGTGCCAGCAGCTCACCGGGACTAGCGGGAGACAATGAGCAGTTCTTC 16 TRBD2 TRBJ2-1 TRBV7-2
CASSTGTGANYGYTF TGTGCCAGCAGCACCGGGACAGGGGCCAACTATGGCTACACCTTC 15 TRBD1 TRBJ1-2 TRBV28
CASSLQRGSYEQYF TGTGCCAGCAGCTTGCAGCGGGGGTCCTACGAGCAGTACTTC 14 TRBD2 TRBJ2-7 TRBV5-4
CASSSTVRSTDTQYF TGTGCCAGCAGTAGCACTGTTCGCAGCACAGATACGCAGTATTTT 15 NA TRBJ2-3 TRBV6-5
CASSPNEGGQGSYEQYF TGTGCCAGCAGTCCAAACGAGGGGGGACAGGGGAGTTACGAGCAGTACTTC 17 TRBD1 TRBJ2-7 TRBV27
CASSHPQANQPQHF TGCGCCAGCAGCCACCCTCAGGCAAATCAGCCCCAGCATTTT 14 NA TRBJ1-5 TRBV4-1
CASSLFASGTSDEQFF TGTGCCAGCAGTTTATTTGCTAGCGGGACCTCCGATGAGCAGTTCTTC 16 TRBD2 TRBJ2-1 TRBV27
CAWSAGGPTYEQYF TGTGCCTGGAGTGCGGGGGGACCCACCTACGAGCAGTACTTC 14 TRBD2 TRBJ2-7 TRBV30
CASSNRDRGVAGYTF TGTGCCAGTAGTAACCGGGACAGGGGAGTAGCCGGCTACACCTTC 15 TRBD1 TRBJ1-2 TRBV19
CASGLAGGNEQFF TGTGCCAGCGGACTAGCGGGCGGCAATGAGCAGTTCTTC 13 TRBD2 TRBJ2-1 TRBV27
CASRQPGQGDYEQYF TGTGCCAGCAGACAGCCGGGACAAGGAGACTACGAGCAGTACTTC 15 NA TRBJ2-7 TRBV5-4
CASSQDTDRGGYTF TGCGCCAGCAGCCAAGACACCGACAGGGGTGGCTACACCTTC 14 TRBD1 TRBJ1-2 TRBV4-1